In its sample, the clone carrying this T cell receptor (beta chain) was seen once. The antigen is unknown. Template switching with 5'RACE generated the TCR cDNA and added a universal primer site and UMIs. TCRdb reanalysed the 5' RACE reads using MiXCR and keeps one entry per CDR3 protein. The data contain about 74,000 distinct CDR3 sequences, approximately 7% of them singletons. The data belong to a study of T cells after yellow fever vaccination. The J segment lost 5 bases and the V segment lost 2 bases, leaving 11 bases of the junction unmatched. CDR3 length: 18 amino acids. Germline CDR1 reads SGHTA; CDR2 reads FQGNSA. The study, taken as a whole, reports: Among primary-vaccination clones, most reappeared after the booster, at roughly 96% for CD4 and roughly 88% for CD8. The secondary response was weaker but peaked faster, day 5 versus 15.

The TCR originated in a man between 18 and 35 years old who received the YFV17D yellow fever vaccine. The V and J genes are TRBV7-2 and TRBJ2-2; 10 bases map to TRBD2. The input for sequencing was CD8+ T cells sorted from PBMCs, taken about 5 days after the first yellow fever vaccination. CDR3 protein: CASSLTLVAGGYTGELFF. The CDR3 nucleotides read TGTGCCAGCAGCTTAACGCTGGTAGCGGGGGGATATACCGGGGAGCTGTTTTTT.